This TCR beta chain was documented in a study of post-analysis software for immune sequencing data. This clonotype has a handful of counts. Its matching antigen is unknown. Study-wide results and limits: Relative to controls, patients had about 5 TRBV segments at higher frequency, with TRBV5-6, TRBV5-1 and TRBV20-1 among these. Versus controls, multiple sclerosis patients showed significantly lower diversity (normalized Chao1).

CDR3 length: 17 residues. Germline CDR1 is SGHVS and CDR2 is FQNEAQ. Losses at the gene ends were 6 bases for V and 8 bases for J; bases not matched to a gene: 19. The authors incorporated unique molecular identifiers into the TCR beta cDNA libraries. There were roughly 0.9 to 10 million T cells, and roughly 0.5 million cDNA molecules came from them. Via MiXCR, TCRdb re-called the PCR reads, giving one row per CDR3 protein. The sample records about 540,000 distinct CDR3 sequences, roughly 34% being singletons. The V and J genes are TRBV7-8 and TRBJ2-3; 8 bases map to TRBD2. The material sequenced was blood. The receptor was isolated from a girl under 18 with multiple sclerosis. In DNA form, the CDR3 reads TGTGCCAGCAGTTCTCCGGGACTAGAGTCGGCTGAAGGTACGCAGTATTTT. As protein: CASSSPGLESAEGTQYF. The complete variable domain, with remaining parts taken from reference TRBV7-8 and TRBJ2-3, reads GAGVSQSPRYKVAKRGQDVALRCDPISGHVSLFWYQQALGQGPEFLTYFQNEAQLDKSGLPSDRFFAERPEGSVSTLKIQRTQQEDSAVYLCASSSPGLESAEGTQYFGPGTRLTVL.